This T cell receptor beta chain comes out of a study of shared clonotypes between healthy human individuals. The CDR3 extends over 15 amino acids. V lost 3 bases and J lost 6; bases outside the gene matches: 9. Germline loops: CDR1 SGHRS, CDR2 YFSETQ. Genomic DNA came from approximately 92 million PBMCs in unsorted samples. Unsorted PBMC replicate PCRs drew on about 290 ng DNA, representing 25,000 to 30,000 T cell genomes. Method: immunoSEQ multiplex PCR; TCRdb's copy keeps in-frame clones and lacks some. The sample records some 500,000 clones, roughly four fifths being singletons. This sequence was found in a middle-aged woman in good health. Some clones in this sample may be carry-over from other donors' samples. The V call is TRBV5-1, the J call TRBJ1-1, with 9 bases lining up with TRBD1. Sequencing was done on a sample of PBMCs. The CDR3 DNA reads as TGCGCCAGCAGCTCACCGGGACAGGGTTATGCTGAAGCTTTCTTT. Protein: CASSSPGQGYAEAFF.